These 32 T cell receptor beta chains came from one sample sequenced in a study of early T cells in non-severe SARS-CoV-2 infection. TCRdb passed the 5' RACE reads through MiXCR, listing each CDR3 protein once. The sample lists about 30,000 distinct CDR3 sequences, approximately 5.9% occurring once. The sample consisted of whole blood. The receptors derive from an adult who was a healthcare worker with PCR-confirmed SARS-CoV-2 infection or an uninfected control (not recorded which).

The chain links TRBV30 to TRBJ2-1, with D perhaps matching TRBD1 (5 bases). Germline assignment: CDR1 GTSNPN and CDR2 SVGIG (reference sequence). V was pared by 2 bases and J by 2 bases, with 10 bases between. The CDR3 totals 14 residues. The CDR3 coding sequence is TGTGCCTGGAGTACAGGTATCACCTACAATGAGCAGTTCTTC. Encoded protein: CAWSTGITYNEQFF.

The chain is built from TRBV24-1 and TRBJ2-2, with TRBD2 identical over 8 bases. This CDR3 comprises 16 residues. J gave up 4 bases and V 3 bases, and 6 bases lay outside the gene matches. Germline V gene data show CDR1 as KGHDR and CDR2 as SFDVKD. CDR3 in DNA: TGTGCCACCAGTGATGCGGGTAGCGGGGTCACCGGGGAGCTGTTTTTT. Translating gives CATSDAGSGVTGELFF.

There are many counts of this clonotype. The V gene is TRBV28, the J gene TRBJ2-7; the D gene could be TRBD1 or TRBD2 (5 bases each). The V end was cut by 10 bases, the J end by 4 bases, with 23 bases between. The germline CDR1 and CDR2 sequences are MDHEN and SYDVKM. The CDR3 is 15 amino acids. CDR3 coding DNA: TGTGCCACTGAAAACCCCGGAACAGGACTTTACGAGCAGTACTTC. This encodes CATENPGTGLYEQYF.

In this sample, this clonotype turned up a few times. The chain is built from TRBV5-4 and TRBJ2-5; the D gene is possibly TRBD2 (6 bases). Trimming took 9 bases from V and 4 from J, leaving 16 bases between them. The germline gives CDR1 SGHNT, CDR2 YYREEE (reference sequence). The CDR3 sequence is 13 residues long. The CDR3 DNA reads TGTGCCATGAGTGGAGGGAGACGAGAGACCCAGTACTTC. It is translated as CAMSGGRRETQYF.

This clonotype was found many times. This sequence joins TRBV30 and TRBJ1-1, with D maybe TRBD1 (6 bases). V lost 6 bases and J 0 bases, leaving 14 bases between the germline ends. CDR3 length: 14 amino acids. In germline, CDR1 is GTSNPN, CDR2 SVGIG (reference sequence). The CDR3 bases are TGTGCCTGCGAGCAGGGGAACATGAACACTGAAGCTTTCTTT. Its translation: CACEQGNMNTEAFF.

This clonotype was recorded a few times. The chain recombines TRBV20-1 with TRBJ1-1; 9 nucleotides align to TRBD1. The germline V gene has CDR1 DFQATT and CDR2 SNEGSKA (reference sequence). V gave up 3 bases and J gave up 5 bases; unmatched junction bases: 7. The CDR3 runs 14 residues. CDR3 coding DNA: TGCAGTGCTAGGGCCGGGACAGGGTGGACTGAAGCTTTCTTT. The encoded protein is CSARAGTGWTEAFF.

This clonotype was found a few times. The J gene is TRBJ1-4, the V gene TRBV4-2; TRBD1 matches 7 bases. CDR1 LGHNA and CDR2 YNFKEQ come from the germline V gene. Unmatched junction bases numbered 6, after V lost 0 bases and J lost 8 bases. This CDR3 has 15 residues. DNA for the CDR3: TGTGCCAGCAGCCAAGACAACAGGGGTGGAGAAAAACTGTTTTTT. Encoded protein: CASSQDNRGGEKLFF.

At least ten counts were recorded for this clonotype. The chain couples TRBV2 to TRBJ2-7, with D unclear. Germline loops: CDR1 SNHLY, CDR2 FYNNEI. V was trimmed by 6 bases and J by 3 bases, leaving 18 bases between them. The CDR3 has 15 amino acids. CDR3 loop: CASSESRAPGYEQYF. The CDR3 DNA sequence: TGTGCCAGCAGCGAGAGTAGAGCCCCGGGCTACGAGCAGTACTTC.

In this sample, this clonotype turned up many times. The chain uses TRBV6-5 and TRBJ2-1; D may be TRBD1 or TRBD2 (5 bases each). Germline V gene data show CDR1 as MNHEY and CDR2 as SVGAGI. Trimming left V 6 bases short and J 0 bases short, with 12 bases between. The CDR3 is made up of 15 amino acids. CDR3 sequence (DNA): TGTGCCAGCAGCGTGGGGACCACCTCCTACAATGAGCAGTTCTTC. Its translation is CASSVGTTSYNEQFF.

At least ten counts were recorded for this clonotype. The J gene is TRBJ1-5, the V gene TRBV9; D remains unclear. The CDR3 totals 14 residues. V was shortened by 4 bases and J by 7 bases, with 15 bases between the two germline ends. The germline V gene has CDR1 SGDLS and CDR2 YYNGEE. CDR3 DNA sequence: TGTGCCAGCAGCCTTGGGAGCTCGGGGCAGCCCCAGCATTTT. Translation: CASSLGSSGQPQHF.

This clonotype was seen repeatedly, ten times or more. The chain recombines TRBV10-1 with TRBJ1-2; tentative D call: TRBD1 (5 bases). This CDR3 region has 13 residues. The germline CDR1 and CDR2 sequences are WNHNN and SYGVQD (reference sequence). V lost 11 bases and J 8 bases, leaving 21 bases between the germline ends. DNA for the CDR3: TGCGCCTCCGCCGGGACCGGGGATGGCGGCTACACCTTC. It encodes CASAGTGDGGYTF.

V usage is TRBV24-1 and J usage is TRBJ2-1, with 11 bases identical to TRBD2. CDR1 is KGHDR and CDR2 is SFDVKD in the germline V gene. V lost 4 bases to trimming and J lost 9 bases; unmatched junction nucleotides: 10. This CDR3 has 16 amino acids. DNA of the CDR3: TGTGCCACCAGTGACCATATTGCTAGCGGGAGGCTTGAGCAGTTCTTC. Translated, it gives CATSDHIASGRLEQFF.

This clonotype was seen a few times. The chain carries TRBV7-9 and TRBJ2-7; no clear D gene. V was cut by 4 bases and J by 2 bases, with 9 bases left in between. Germline loops: CDR1 SEHNR, CDR2 FQNEAQ (reference sequence). The CDR3 is 13 amino acids. The CDR3 protein is CASSSPMAYEQYF. In nucleotides, the CDR3 is TGTGCCAGCAGCTCGCCGATGGCCTACGAGCAGTACTTC.

About this clonotype itself: The germline gene is not matched at one end of the junction; a read error may be the cause. The chain has TRBV10-1 and TRBJ2-2; weak D call: TRBD2 (5 bases). Per germline, CDR1 WNHNN and CDR2 SYGVQD (reference sequence). The CDR3 consists of 13 residues. The CDR3 DNA follows: TGCGCCAGCAGTGTGGTAAACACCGGGGAGCAGTTTTTT. Amino acid sequence: CASSVVNTGEQFF.

In this sample, this clonotype turned up a few times. The chain joins TRBV4-1 to TRBJ2-1, with no clear D. CDR1 and CDR2 (germline): MGHRA, YSYEKL. The CDR3 consists of 12 residues. The germline V and J ends were trimmed by 3 bases and 7 bases, with 7 bases remaining between them. The DNA of the CDR3 is TGCGCCAGCAGCCAGCCCCCAAATGAGCAGTTCTTC. Protein: CASSQPPNEQFF.

In this sample, this clonotype turned up many times. The chain links TRBV5-5 to TRBJ2-5, with 8 bases lining up with TRBD1. V was clipped by 4 bases and J by 5 bases; unmatched bases: 13. Per the germline V gene, CDR1 is SGHKS and CDR2 is YYEKEE (reference sequence). There are 16 residues in the CDR3. DNA for the CDR3: TGTGCCAGCAGCAAGGGGGACAGGCCCGTCGGGGAGACCCAGTACTTC. Translating it yields CASSKGDRPVGETQYF. The whole variable domain, remainder taken from reference TRBV5-5 and TRBJ2-5, is DAGVTQSPTHLIKTRGQQVTLRCSPISGHKSVSWYQQVLGQGPQFIFQYYEKEERGRGNFPDRFSARQFPNYSSELNVNALLLGDSALYLCASSKGDRPVGETQYFGPGTRLLVL.

This clonotype was recorded many times. The chain links TRBV3-1 to TRBJ2-3; 9 positions match TRBD2. Germline-derived CDR1 and CDR2 are LGHDT and YNNKEL (reference sequence). The CDR3 loop spans 15 amino acids. The V segment lost 3 bases and the J segment 5 bases; nucleotides outside the gene matches: 6. The CDR3 DNA sequence: TGTGCCAGCAGCCAGCTAGCGGGAACTATAGATACGCAGTATTTT. Its protein is CASSQLAGTIDTQYF.

In its sample, this clonotype was seen many times. This CDR3 is CASTPYGGALSTQYF. The CDR3 nucleotides read TGTGCCAGCACTCCCTATGGGGGGGCATTGAGTACGCAGTATTTT. This chain uses TRBV28 with TRBJ2-3, with D maybe TRBD2 (7 bases). CDR3 length: 15 residues. Germline CDR1 is MDHEN and CDR2 is SYDVKM. Trimming cost V 7 bases and J 8 bases, with 22 bases left between them.

In its sample, this clonotype was seen many times. The CDR3 bases are TGCGCCAGCATCGAGGGAAAATCGATATATTTT. Amino acids: CASIEGKSIYF. V and J are TRBV5-1 and TRBJ2-3, with D perhaps TRBD2 (5 bases). CDR1 SGHRS and CDR2 YFSETQ come from the germline V gene. Trimming shortened V by 6 bases and J by 15 bases, and 17 bases separated the two germline ends. This CDR3 contains 11 residues.

The V call is TRBV3-1, the J call TRBJ2-7, with D maybe TRBD2 (5 bases). This CDR3 is 16 amino acids long. Trimming pared 6 bases from V and 3 bases from J, leaving 21 bases between. Germline assignment: CDR1 LGHDT and CDR2 YNNKEL (reference sequence). CDR3 DNA sequence: TGTGCCAGCAGTCGATCACTAGGACTTACAAACTACGAGCAGTACTTC. It yields the protein CASSRSLGLTNYEQYF.

The V call is TRBV11-1, the J call TRBJ2-5; D uncertain. The CDR3 has 11 amino acids. The V end was cut by 5 bases, the J end by 2 bases, with 3 bases between. Germline CDR1 reads SGHAT; CDR2 reads FQDESV (reference sequence). The CDR3: CASSAQETQYF. The CDR3 region has the DNA TGTGCCAGCAGCGCACAAGAGACCCAGTACTTC.

This clonotype was detected ten times or more. The chain combines TRBV28 with TRBJ2-5, with D perhaps given as TRBD1 or TRBD2 (5 bases each). The CDR3 has 17 residues. Germline-derived CDR1 and CDR2 are MDHEN and SYDVKM. The ends were cut back, 4 bases at V and 3 bases at J, with 21 bases in the middle. Here the CDR3 reads CASSSPRGAGRKETQYF. The DNA for the CDR3 is TGTGCCAGCAGTTCCCCCCGAGGGGCAGGTCGGAAAGAGACCCAGTACTTC.

The rearrangement uses TRBV27 and TRBJ2-1; 7 bases fit TRBD1. CDR3 length: 17 residues. In germline, CDR1 is MNHEY, CDR2 SMNVEV (reference sequence). Germline trimming cut 5 bases from V and 0 bases from J; bases unmatched to any gene: 10. CDR3 protein: CASSTPTGKGSYNEQFF. For the CDR3, the DNA is TGTGCCAGCAGTACCCCGACAGGGAAAGGCTCCTACAATGAGCAGTTCTTC.

This clonotype was detected a few times. J is TRBJ2-3 and V is TRBV30, with TRBD2 identical over 8 bases. Germline values: CDR1 GTSNPN, CDR2 SVGIG (reference sequence). The CDR3 is made up of 18 amino acids. With V trimmed by 3 bases and J by 2 bases, 16 bases remained unmatched. This CDR3 is CAWRFSGRGGPYTDTQYF. DNA for the CDR3: TGTGCCTGGAGGTTCAGCGGGAGAGGGGGACCCTACACAGATACGCAGTATTTT.

This clonotype was observed at least ten times. V usage is TRBV30 and J usage is TRBJ2-7; D unresolved. CDR3 length equals 13 residues. CDR1 is GTSNPN and CDR2 is SVGIG in the germline V gene (reference sequence). CDR3 loop: CAIFPQARYEQYF. In DNA form, the CDR3 reads TGTGCAATATTCCCTCAGGCCCGCTACGAGCAGTACTTC.

The sample holds a few counts of this clonotype. This chain connects TRBV7-9 to TRBJ1-3; maybe TRBD1 (5 bases). This CDR3 comprises 13 residues. Trimming stripped 10 bases from V and 0 bases from J, with 10 bases between. Per germline, CDR1 SEHNR and CDR2 FQNEAQ (reference sequence). CDR3 amino acids: CATQGLSGNTIYF. Written as DNA, the CDR3 is TGTGCCACCCAGGGTCTCTCTGGAAACACCATATATTTT.

The chain couples TRBV6-1 to TRBJ2-6; possible D gene TRBD2, 5 bases. CDR3 length equals 16 residues. Between the trimmed V and J ends, which lost 5 bases and 2 bases, there was a span of 13 bases. Per the germline V gene, CDR1 is MNHNS and CDR2 is SASEGT. The CDR3 bases are TGTGCCAGCAGTCAGGCCACCGGGGCTGGGGCCAACGTCCTGACTTTC. Its protein product is CASSQATGAGANVLTF.

The genes are TRBV27 and TRBJ2-7, with 7 bases fitting TRBD1. The germline V gene encodes CDR1 MNHEY and CDR2 SMNVEV (reference sequence). J was trimmed by 1 base and V by 6 bases; bases with no gene match: 3. This CDR3 region has 13 residues. The chain's CDR3 is CASSLGQSYEQYF. For the CDR3, the DNA is TGTGCCAGCAGCTTGGGACAGTCCTACGAGCAGTACTTC.

V is TRBV7-6 and J is TRBJ2-7; TRBD1 matches 9 bases. V gave up 0 bases and J gave up 1 base; unmatched junction bases: 7. This CDR3 contains 17 residues. Germline CDR1 SGHVS, CDR2 FNYEAQ. The CDR3 DNA sequence: TGTGCCAGCAGCTTAGCGCGTACGGGACAGGGATCCTACGAGCAGTACTTC. Translated, it gives CASSLARTGQGSYEQYF.

This clonotype was seen ten or more times. The J gene is TRBJ2-1, the V gene TRBV7-8; D is tentatively TRBD1 or TRBD2 (5 bases each). The CDR3 spans 15 residues. Per germline, CDR1 SGHVS and CDR2 FQNEAQ. V lost 2 bases and J lost 7, with 15 bases in between. In DNA form, the CDR3 reads TGTGCCAGCAGCTTATTACAGGCGAAGCGGAATGAGCAGTTCTTC. Its protein is CASSLLQAKRNEQFF.

A few counts support this clonotype. The genes are TRBV5-1 and TRBJ2-1, with 8 bases identical to TRBD2. Germline lookup yields CDR1 SGHRS and CDR2 YFSETQ. V trimming: 4 bases; J trimming: 5 bases; junction bases outside the gene matches: 5. The CDR3 is made up of 14 amino acids. CDR3 nucleotide sequence: TGCGCCAGCAGCCAGGGACTAGGTCACAATGAGCAGTTCTTC. This translates into CASSQGLGHNEQFF.

V is TRBV18 and J is TRBJ1-1; no clear D gene. Germline lookup yields CDR1 KGHSH and CDR2 LQKENI. The length of the CDR3 is 15 residues. V was clipped by 4 bases and J by 0 bases, with 12 bases between them. The CDR3 DNA follows: TGTGCCAGCTCACTACCTATCGCTATGAACACTGAAGCTTTCTTT. It is translated as CASSLPIAMNTEAFF.